These 9 T cell receptor beta chains originate from one sample sequenced in a study of blood T cell repertoires in COVID-19. Clones were sequenced by immunoSEQ multiplex PCR, and TCRdb holds only the in-frame ones, with some missing. This sample has a few hundred thousand clones; approximately 83% occur once, and the top ten carry about 1.3%. Input material: PBMCs or T cells enriched from blood (not recorded which). The receptor set was obtained from a woman between 40 and 50 years old with acute COVID-19.

The V call is TRBV19, the J call TRBJ2-1; D is ambiguous. There are 15 residues in the CDR3. The germline V and J ends were trimmed by 1 base and 7 bases, with 14 bases remaining between them. The V gene's germline CDR1 is LNHDA and CDR2 SQIVND (reference sequence). Here the CDR3 DNA reads TGTGCCAGTAGTATAGCCTCCAATCGTCAGAATGAGCAGTTCTTC. Amino acids: CASSIASNRQNEQFF. Combining the CDR3 with reference TRBV19 and TRBJ2-1 gives the whole variable domain DGGITQSPKYLFRKEGQNVTLSCEQNLNHDAMYWYRQDPGQGLRLIYYSQIVNDFQKGDIAEGYSVSREKKESFPLTVTSAQKNPTAFYLCASSIASNRQNEQFFGPGTRLTVL.

The chain employs TRBV7-9 and TRBJ1-2; D may be TRBD1 (5 bases). The CDR3 contains 16 residues. Trimming stripped 1 base from V and 0 bases from J, with 12 bases between. Germline V gene data show CDR1 as SEHNR and CDR2 as FQNEAQ (reference sequence). CDR3 sequence (DNA): TGTGCCAGCAGCTTAGGGCGGGACGGGACTAACTATGGCTACACCTTC. Amino acid sequence: CASSLGRDGTNYGYTF.

In DNA form, the CDR3 reads TGTGCCAGCAGTCCCGGGACAGGGAGCTCCTATAATTCACCCCTCCACTTT. This sequence encodes CASSPGTGSSYNSPLHF. The gene calls are TRBV27 and TRBJ1-6, with 9 bases lining up with TRBD1. The V segment lost 5 bases and the J segment 0 bases; nucleotides outside the gene matches: 5. Germline assignment: CDR1 MNHEY and CDR2 SMNVEV (reference sequence). The CDR3 length is 17 residues.

The chain employs TRBV9 and TRBJ1-2; possible D gene TRBD1, 5 bases. V lost 7 bases and J lost 0, with 10 bases in between. The CDR3 is 13 residues long. Germline values: CDR1 SGDLS, CDR2 YYNGEE. CDR3 in DNA: TGTGCCAGCGTGCGGGGCTCTAACTATGGCTACACCTTC. Translated: CASVRGSNYGYTF.

This chain links TRBV10-1 with TRBJ1-1; weak D call: TRBD1 (5 bases). The V and J ends lost 5 bases and 0 bases respectively, with 16 bases between them. Germline V gives CDR1 WNHNN, CDR2 SYGVQD (reference sequence). The CDR3 loop spans 16 amino acids. CDR3 nucleotides: TGCGCCAGCAGTCGAGGGGAGGCTACTGTGAACACTGAAGCTTTCTTT. Translated: CASSRGEATVNTEAFF.

V usage is TRBV30 and J usage is TRBJ1-3, with 8 bases aligning to TRBD1. V was pared by 3 bases and J by 3 bases, with 10 bases of the junction left unmatched. The CDR3 is 16 amino acids. From germline, CDR1 is GTSNPN and CDR2 SVGIG (reference sequence). In nucleotides, the CDR3 is TGTGCCTGGAGGGAACCTCAGGGGGCGTTTGGAAACACCATATATTTT. This translates into CAWREPQGAFGNTIYF. Complete variable domain (other parts from reference TRBV30 and TRBJ1-3): SQTIHQWPATLVQPVGSPLSLECTVEGTSNPNLYWYRQAAGRGLQLLFYSVGIGQISSEVPQNLSASRPQDRQFILSSKKLLLSDSGFYLCAWREPQGAFGNTIYFGEGSWLTVV.

The chain is built from TRBV10-1 and TRBJ1-1, with D possibly TRBD1 on 6 matching bases. Between the trimmed V and J ends, which lost 6 bases and 1 base, there was a span of 9 bases. The germline V gene has CDR1 WNHNN and CDR2 SYGVQD (reference sequence). This CDR3 has 13 residues. The CDR3 loop is CASRQGRNTEAFF. CDR3 DNA: TGCGCCAGCAGACAGGGAAGGAACACTGAAGCTTTCTTT.

This clone came up a few times. The chain is built from TRBV5-6 and TRBJ2-1, with D possibly matching TRBD2 (6 bases). Trimming left V 3 bases short and J 7 bases short, with 20 bases between. Germline values: CDR1 SGHDT, CDR2 YYEEEE. CDR3 length equals 16 residues. The CDR3 bases are TGTGCCAGCAGCTATATTCACGGGACTCAGGGAAATGAGCAGTTCTTC. Protein: CASSYIHGTQGNEQFF.

The chain employs TRBV19 and TRBJ1-5; perhaps TRBD1 as D (6 bases). This CDR3 is 16 amino acids long. The V end lost 4 bases, the J end lost 0 bases, and 13 bases lay between the germline ends. Germline CDR1 and CDR2: LNHDA and SQIVND (reference sequence). Here the CDR3 DNA reads TGTGCCAGTAGTAGTTGGGACACTAATAGCAATCAGCCCCAGCATTTT. It codes for CASSSWDTNSNQPQHF.